This T cell receptor (beta chain) was sequenced in a study of T cells after yellow fever vaccination. Findings of the study overall: Once the booster was given, most primary-vaccination clones reappeared, at approximately 97% for CD4 and approximately 88% for CD8. Shared CD4/CD8 clonotypes were a small share, likely from convergent recombination. The secondary T-cell response peaked on day 5, not day 15, but was weaker.

Universal primer sites and UMIs were introduced during 5'RACE template-switching synthesis of TCR cDNA. TCRdb reprocessed the 5' RACE reads via MiXCR and lists one record per CDR3 protein. The sample consists of around 230,000 distinct CDR3 sequences, approximately 6.8% of them appearing once. A remark on this clonotype: Its antigen remains unknown. A clone one base away is much larger, so this may be a read error.

This CDR3 is built from 13 residues. The sequences come from CD4+ T cells sorted from PBMCs, collected on the day of the yellow fever booster vaccination. The chain has TRBV12-3 or TRBV12-4 and TRBJ2-7; D may be TRBD1 (6 bases). The clonotype originates from a man under 40 who received the YFV17D yellow fever vaccine. Here the CDR3 reads CVSSPGQGHEQYF. As DNA, the CDR3 is TGTGTCAGCAGCCCCGGCCAGGGGCACGAGCAGTACTTC.